This is a list of T cell receptor beta chains from one sample in a study of blood T cell repertoires in COVID-19. Clones were read by immunoSEQ multiplex PCR, and TCRdb kept only the in-frame ones, dropping some. The sample records around 300,000 clones, 88% being singletons. The sequenced material came from peripheral blood. These receptors all come from a man aged 18 to 29 with active or convalescent COVID-19. CDR3s include the opening cysteine and the closing phenylalanine or tryptophan. The D gene is left open where the match is weak. Not every row has a clone size; where given, it reads once, few, many or a size class.

D	J	size	V	length	DNA	CDR3
TRBD1	TRBJ1-3	.	TRBV7-8	16	TGTGCCAGCAGCTCACGGACAGGACGGGCTGGAAACACCATATATTTT	CASSSRTGRAGNTIYF
.	TRBJ1-3	.	TRBV7-2	13	TGTGCCAGCAGCTTAGGACTTGGAAACACCATATATTTT	CASSLGLGNTIYF
.	TRBJ1-3	.	TRBV29-1	16	TGCAGCGTTGAAGATCCCCGCGGGAGCTCTGGAAACACCATATATTTT	CSVEDPRGSSGNTIYF
TRBD2	TRBJ2-1	.	TRBV28	17	TGTGCCAGCAGCGCCCAGACTAGCGGGACCAGAAACAATGAGCAGTTCTTC	CASSAQTSGTRNNEQFF
TRBD1	TRBJ1-2	.	TRBV18	13	TGTGCCAGCTCACCGGGACAGGGGGATGGCTACACCTTC	CASSPGQGDGYTF
TRBD1	TRBJ2-1	few	TRBV12-3/TRBV12-4	13	TGTGCCAGCATCACAGGGGCCCGCCGTGAGCAGTTCTTC	CASITGARREQFF
.	TRBJ1-5	.	TRBV6-5	14	TGTGCCAGCAGCCAGGACAGAAATTATCAGCCCCAGCATTTT	CASSQDRNYQPQHF
.	TRBJ2-6	.	TRBV21-1	19	TGTGCCAGCAGCGGACCCTCAGGGCAGGGGGTCCCTGGGGCCAACGTCCTGACTTTC	CASSGPSGQGVPGANVLTF
TRBD1	TRBJ1-1	once	TRBV7-9	15	TGTGCCAGCAGCGAGAACAGGGGACGCAACACTGAAGCTTTCTTT	CASSENRGRNTEAFF
TRBD1	TRBJ1-2	.	TRBV3-1/TRBV3-2	17	TGTGCCAGCAGCCAAGATGTGACAGGGGCCGCTATTTATGGCTACACCTTC	CASSQDVTGAAIYGYTF
.	TRBJ1-3	.	TRBV9	15	TGTGCCAGCAGCGTAAGTCGGGGTACTGGAAACACCATATATTTT	CASSVSRGTGNTIYF
TRBD1	TRBJ1-2	.	TRBV28	16	TGTGCCAGCACCTCACAGGGACAGACATCTAACTATGGCTACACCTTC	CASTSQGQTSNYGYTF
TRBD2	TRBJ2-2	.	TRBV10-3	15	TGTGCCATCAGTCTGAGCGGGGAGAACACCGGGGAGCTGTTTTTT	CAISLSGENTGELFF
.	TRBJ1-1	.	TRBV11-2	11	TGTGCCAGCAGCTACCAGGGGCGTGCTTTCTTT	CASSYQGRAFF
.	TRBJ1-3	.	TRBV4-3	15	TGCGCCAGCAGCCAAAAGCCCCGGGGTGGAAACACCATATATTTT	CASSQKPRGGNTIYF
TRBD1	TRBJ2-1	.	TRBV9	15	TGTGCCAGCAGCGGACCGGGACAGGGAAACAATGAGCAGTTCTTC	CASSGPGQGNNEQFF
.	TRBJ1-5	.	TRBV20-1	14	TGCAGTGCTAGTGTGGGGCGAAGCAATCAGCCCCAGCATTTT	CSASVGRSNQPQHF
TRBD2	TRBJ2-3	.	TRBV7-3	16	TGTGCCAGCAGCTTAAAGCTAGCGGGGGCCCCAGATACGCAGTATTTT	CASSLKLAGAPDTQYF
.	TRBJ1-3	.	TRBV10-3	16	TGTGCCATCACCCCACGGGGTCCCGACTCTGGAAACACCATATATTTT	CAITPRGPDSGNTIYF
.	TRBJ2-1	.	TRBV2	17	TGTGCCAGCAGTGAAGAACTGGGGGGTCCCTCCTACAATGAGCAGTTCTTC	CASSEELGGPSYNEQFF
.	TRBJ2-7	.	TRBV27	13	TGTGCCAGCAGGCCCCTTTCGGTTTACGAGCAGTACTTC	CASRPLSVYEQYF
TRBD2	TRBJ2-7	.	TRBV2	15	TGTGCCAGCACGGTGAGCGGGGGCCCCTCCTACGAGCAGTACTTC	CASTVSGGPSYEQYF
.	TRBJ1-3	.	TRBV5-4	16	TGTGCCAGCAGCTTGAATATGCAGGGGCGGGGAAACACCATATATTTT	CASSLNMQGRGNTIYF
TRBD1	TRBJ1-2	.	TRBV5-6	13	TGTGCCAGCAGCTCAGGGACAGTCTATGGCTACACCTTC	CASSSGTVYGYTF
.	TRBJ1-5	.	TRBV2	11	TGTGCCAGCAGTGACAGTCAGCCCCAGCATTTT	CASSDSQPQHF
TRBD2	TRBJ2-1	.	TRBV28	13	TGTGCCAGCAGTCGGACTAGTCCCATCAAGGGGTTCTTC	CASSRTSPIKGFF
TRBD1	TRBJ1-5	.	TRBV19	16	TGTGCCAGTAGATCACCCGGGACAGGGTTGGGTCAGCCCCAGCATTTT	CASRSPGTGLGQPQHF
TRBD2	TRBJ2-7	once	TRBV19	14	TGTGCCAGTAACCCTAGCGGGGGAGCCTACGAGCAGTACTTC	CASNPSGGAYEQYF
.	TRBJ1-4	.	TRBV5-6	15	TGTGCCAGCAGCTTTCGGGACGCGGGAAATGAAAAACTGTTTTTT	CASSFRDAGNEKLFF
.	TRBJ2-7	.	TRBV28	13	TGTGCCAGCAGTCCGTGGTTGGGAGGCGAGCAGTACTTC	CASSPWLGGEQYF
TRBD1	TRBJ1-1	.	TRBV9	14	TGTGCCAGCACCCTGGACAGGGCGAACACTGAAGCTTTCTTT	CASTLDRANTEAFF
TRBD1	TRBJ2-7	.	TRBV3-1/TRBV3-2	13	TGTGCCAGCAGCCCGGGACAGACCTACGAGCAGTACTTC	CASSPGQTYEQYF
TRBD2	TRBJ2-1	.	TRBV6-1	16	TGTGCCAGCAGTGAATGGTTAGCGGGGGGAAACAATGAGCAGTTCTTC	CASSEWLAGGNNEQFF
TRBD2	TRBJ2-5	many	TRBV27	17	TGTGCCAGCAGTCCGGGGACTAGCCCCGGGCCCCAGGAGACCCAGTACTTC	CASSPGTSPGPQETQYF
TRBD2	TRBJ2-4	once	TRBV6-5	15	TGTGCCAGCAGCCCCCTGGGACTAGCGGGGGACCCTGAGTACTTC	CASSPLGLAGDPEYF
.	TRBJ1-5	.	TRBV7-2	13	TGTGCCAGCAGCTTAGATTGGAGGCAGCCCCAGCATTTT	CASSLDWRQPQHF